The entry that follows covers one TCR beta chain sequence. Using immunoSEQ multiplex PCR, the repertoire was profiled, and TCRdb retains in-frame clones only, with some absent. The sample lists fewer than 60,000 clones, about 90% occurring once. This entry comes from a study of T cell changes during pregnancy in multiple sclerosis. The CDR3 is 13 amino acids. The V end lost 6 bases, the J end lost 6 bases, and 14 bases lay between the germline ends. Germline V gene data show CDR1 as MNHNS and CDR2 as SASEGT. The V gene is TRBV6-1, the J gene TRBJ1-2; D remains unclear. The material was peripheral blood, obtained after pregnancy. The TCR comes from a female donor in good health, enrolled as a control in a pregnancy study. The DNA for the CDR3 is TGTGCCAGCAGGAATCCGGGTTCTGATGGCTACACCTTC. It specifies CASRNPGSDGYTF.